This TCR beta chain was identified in a study of Ad26.COV2.S vaccination and SARS-CoV-2 variants. Across the study: By the intramuscular route, Ad26.COV2.S was given once, or twice 56 days apart.

Treatment defined: some 19 received Ad26.COV2.S at low or high dose, single or two shots; roughly five received placebo; per-sample allocation not given. Day 63 following the first vaccine or placebo injection was when the samples were taken. The V end lost 7 bases, the J end lost 2 bases, and 12 bases lay between the germline ends. The germline CDR1 and CDR2 sequences are MDHEN and SYDVKM. This CDR3 contains 13 residues. Clones were sequenced by immunoSEQ multiplex PCR, and TCRdb holds only the in-frame ones, with some missing. This table holds more than 300,000 clones, around four fifths found once. Of note for this clone: The antigen is undetermined.

General study results and limits: Total T cell responses were possibly underestimated by TCR breadth and depth analyses.

The material was peripheral blood, obtained in a trial of Ad26.COV2.S vaccine versus placebo. The chain is built from TRBV28 and TRBJ2-7; either TRBD1 or TRBD2 may supply D (5 bases each). The receptor's source is a person between 18 and 59 years old who received the Ad26.COV2.S COVID-19 vaccine or a placebo. The CDR3 DNA sequence: TGTGCCAGCACCTCAGGGACCCCCTACGAGCAGTACTTC. This codes for CASTSGTPYEQYF.